This T cell receptor (beta chain) was recorded in a study of blood T cell repertoires in COVID-19. Study-wide context: PBMCs, B-cell-depleted T cells, or T cells were the source of the cDNA or gDNA that made up the material.

Participants' own reports of clinical history determined their cohort assignment. Recovery among Cohort 3 donors was established by two negative PCRs, clearance, or symptom resolution. This clone appeared once. In the same sample, other DNA sequences code for this CDR3. The method was immunoSEQ multiplex PCR; TCRdb's version includes in-frame clones alone and lacks a portion of them. The sample records 300,000 to 450,000 clones, over 75% being singletons. V was clipped by 2 bases and J by 6 bases, with 5 bases between them. The germline gives CDR1 ENHRY, CDR2 SYGVKD. The CDR3 length is 12 residues. The source material was PBMCs or T cells enriched from blood (not recorded which). The chain joins TRBV10-3 to TRBJ1-5; unclear D gene. The TCR sequence derives from a man aged 25 to 40 who had recovered from COVID-19. The CDR3 DNA reads TGTGCCATCAGTGAGCCGAGTCAGCCCCAGCATTTT. This codes for CAISEPSQPQHF.